This TCR beta chain was sequenced for a study of regulatory T cells in long-lasting Graves disease. As regards this clonotype: Antigen unknown.

Specified time point: newly diagnosed GD, antithyroid drugs for less than 3 months. Making the TCR library involved RNA that had been extracted from PBMCs. Construction of TCR beta libraries relied on iRepertoire HTBI primers and on Arm-PCR targeting CDR3 regions. Each CDR3 protein is one row after TCRdb ran MiXCR on the multiplex PCR reads. The repertoire includes 400,000 to 500,000 distinct CDR3 sequences, just under 15% of them detected once, and 16% sits in the top ten. Study conclusions and caveats: Graves' patients with persistent disease showed TCR diversity lower than patients newly diagnosed.

These sequences were also reported in another study, on T cells in Graves' hyperthyroidism and ophthalmopathy. From that study: Researchers ran a first-round RT-PCR on the TCR CDR3 using the HTBI primer set. Blood also contained most expanded thyroid clonotypes above 0.001. Separating ophthalmopathy from stable hyperthyroidism was achieved by a 13 V-J model.

The sample in question was peripheral blood mononuclear cells (PBMCs), obtained at new diagnosis, from a patient treated with antithyroid drugs. This TCR derives from a woman between 25 and 40 years old with Graves disease.

The CDR3 nucleotides are TGTGCCAGCAGGGACACCGGTAGCAATCAGCCCCAGCATTTT. It translates to CASRDTGSNQPQHF. This chain uses TRBV27 with TRBJ1-5, with D perhaps matching TRBD1 (5 bases). V was clipped by 6 bases and J by 0 bases, with 9 bases between them. The CDR3 consists of 14 residues. CDR1 and CDR2 (germline): MNHEY, SMNVEV (reference sequence).